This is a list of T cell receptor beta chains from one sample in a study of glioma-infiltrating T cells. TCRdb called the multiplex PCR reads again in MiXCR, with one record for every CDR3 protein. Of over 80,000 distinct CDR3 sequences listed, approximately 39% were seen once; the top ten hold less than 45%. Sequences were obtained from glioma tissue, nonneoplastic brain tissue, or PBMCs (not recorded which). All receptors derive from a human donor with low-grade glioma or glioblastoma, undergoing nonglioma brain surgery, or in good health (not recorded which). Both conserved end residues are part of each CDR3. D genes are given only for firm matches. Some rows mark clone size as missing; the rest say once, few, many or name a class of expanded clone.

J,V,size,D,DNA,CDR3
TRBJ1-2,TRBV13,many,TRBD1,TGTGCCAGCAGCCTAACAGGGGATGGCTACACCTTC,CASSLTGDGYTF
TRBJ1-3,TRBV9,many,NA,TGTGCCAGCAGCGTAGATGGAAACACCATATATTTT,CASSVDGNTIYF
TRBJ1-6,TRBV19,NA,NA,TGTGCCAGTAGTAAGGCAGCCACCTATAATTCACCTCCCCACTTT,CASSKAATYNSPPHF
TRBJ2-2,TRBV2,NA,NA,TGTGCCAGCGGTACTGCGAACACCGGGGAGCTGTTTTTT,CASGTANTGELFF
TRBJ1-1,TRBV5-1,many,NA,TGCGCCAGCAGCCCCGGTGGGGTCCTTAACACTGAAGCTTTCTTT,CASSPGGVLNTEAFF
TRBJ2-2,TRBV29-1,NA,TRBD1,TGCAGCGCCGCGGGACAGGGGAACACCGGGGAGCTGTTTTTT,CSAAGQGNTGELFF
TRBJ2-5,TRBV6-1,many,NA,TGTGCCAGCAGGATGACAGGGGAGGGGTCCCAGTACTTC,CASRMTGEGSQYF
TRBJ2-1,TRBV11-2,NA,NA,TGTGCAAGCAGCTTAGACGTGGGGCCCGGTCATGAGCAGTTCTTC,CASSLDVGPGHEQFF
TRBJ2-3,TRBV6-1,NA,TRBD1,TGTGCCAGCAGTGAAGAATGGCGGGACAGGGATCCAGATACGCAGTATTTT,CASSEEWRDRDPDTQYF
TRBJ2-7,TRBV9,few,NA,TGTGCCAGCAGCGTAGTCCCTGACTCCGAGCAGTACTTC,CASSVVPDSEQYF
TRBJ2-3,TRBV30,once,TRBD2,TGTGCCTGGAACTTCGCGGGAGGAGCAGATACGCAGTATTTT,CAWNFAGGADTQYF
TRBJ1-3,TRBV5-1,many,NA,TGCGCCAGCAGCTTGGACTCAGGGCCTGGAAACACCATATATTTT,CASSLDSGPGNTIYF
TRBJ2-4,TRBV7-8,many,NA,TGTGCCAGCAGCTCCCCGCCCGGGAACAAAAACATTCAGTACTTC,CASSSPPGNKNIQYF
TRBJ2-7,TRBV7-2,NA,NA,TGTGCCAGCAGCACCGGGACAATGTCAAATGAGAAGTACTTC,CASSTGTMSNEKYF
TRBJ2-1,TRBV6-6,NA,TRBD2,TGTGCCAGCAGTTACTGGACTAGCGGATCCCACAATGAGCAATTATTC,CASSYWTSGSHNEQLF
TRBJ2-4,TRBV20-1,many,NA,TGCAGTGCTAGAGGTCGGGGTTCTTACATTCAGTACTTC,CSARGRGSYIQYF
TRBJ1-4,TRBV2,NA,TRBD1,TGTGCCAGCAGGGGACAGGGTGATGAAAAACTGTTTTTT,CASRGQGDEKLFF
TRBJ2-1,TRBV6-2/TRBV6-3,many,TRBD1,TGTGCCAGCAGTTACTCGACAGGGAACGAGCAGTTCTTC,CASSYSTGNEQFF
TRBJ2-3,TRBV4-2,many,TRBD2,TGTGCCAGCTCAGCAACCTCTACGGGAGGAAGGACAGATACGCAGTATTTT,CASSATSTGGRTDTQYF
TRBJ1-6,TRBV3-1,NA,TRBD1,TGTGCTAGCAGCCAAATTCGGGGACAGGTTAATACACCCCTCCACTTT,CASSQIRGQVNTPLHF
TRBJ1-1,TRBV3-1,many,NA,TGTGCCAGCAGCCCTAGAGGGGGGGGCACTGAAGCTTTCTTT,CASSPRGGGTEAFF
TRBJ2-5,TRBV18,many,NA,TGTGCCAGCTCACCCACCCGGGGGTCTGAGACCCAGTACTTC,CASSPTRGSETQYF
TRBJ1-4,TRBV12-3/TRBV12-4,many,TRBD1,TGTGCCAGCAGATGGACAGGGGGTGATGAAAAACTGTTTTTT,CASRWTGGDEKLFF
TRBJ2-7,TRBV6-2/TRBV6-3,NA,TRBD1,TGTGCCAGCAGGGCAGGACAGGGCCCCTACGAGCAGTACTTC,CASRAGQGPYEQYF
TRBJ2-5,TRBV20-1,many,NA,TGCAGTGCTAGACCCCGGGACTCCCTCGGGAAGACCCAGTACTTC,CSARPRDSLGKTQYF
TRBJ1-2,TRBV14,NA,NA,TGTGCCGGCATCCATACAATACAGGGCCTGGCTGGCTACACCTTC,CAGIHTIQGLAGYTF
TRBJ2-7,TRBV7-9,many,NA,TGTGCCAGCAGCTACCCAGGGAAAGGCGAGCAGTACTTC,CASSYPGKGEQYF
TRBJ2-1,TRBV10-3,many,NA,TGTGCCATCACGGTTAAAGGGTTGGAAGGTGGTGAGCAGTTCTTC,CAITVKGLEGGEQFF
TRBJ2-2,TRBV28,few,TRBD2,TGTACCAGCAGAAGAGCGGGGAGGGACACCGGGGAGCTGTTTTTT,CTSRRAGRDTGELFF